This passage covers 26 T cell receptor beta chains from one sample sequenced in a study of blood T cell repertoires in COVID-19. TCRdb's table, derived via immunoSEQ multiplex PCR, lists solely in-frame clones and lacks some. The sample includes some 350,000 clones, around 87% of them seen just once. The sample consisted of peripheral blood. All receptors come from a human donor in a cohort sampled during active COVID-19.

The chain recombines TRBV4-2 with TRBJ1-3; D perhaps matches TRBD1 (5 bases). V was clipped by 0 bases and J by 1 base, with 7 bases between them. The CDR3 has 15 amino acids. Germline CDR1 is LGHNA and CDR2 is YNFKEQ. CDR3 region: CASSQDSGSGNTIYF. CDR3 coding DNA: TGTGCCAGCAGCCAAGATTCAGGGTCTGGAAACACCATATATTTT.

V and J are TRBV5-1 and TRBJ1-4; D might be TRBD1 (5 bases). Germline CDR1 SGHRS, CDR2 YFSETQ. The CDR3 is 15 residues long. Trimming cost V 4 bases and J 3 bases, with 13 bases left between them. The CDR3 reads CASSADTSANEKLFF. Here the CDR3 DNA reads TGCGCCAGCAGCGCGGACACCAGCGCTAATGAAAAACTGTTTTTT.

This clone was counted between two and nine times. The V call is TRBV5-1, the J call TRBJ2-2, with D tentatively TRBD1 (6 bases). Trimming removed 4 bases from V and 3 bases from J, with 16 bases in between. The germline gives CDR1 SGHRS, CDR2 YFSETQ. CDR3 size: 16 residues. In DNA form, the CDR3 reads TGCGCCAGCAGCATAGGACAGCCGTTGGACACCGGGGAGCTGTTTTTT. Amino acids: CASSIGQPLDTGELFF.

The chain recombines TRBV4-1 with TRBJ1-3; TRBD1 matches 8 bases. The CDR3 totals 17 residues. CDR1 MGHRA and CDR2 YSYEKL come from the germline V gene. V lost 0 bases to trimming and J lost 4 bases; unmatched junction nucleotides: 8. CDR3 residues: CASSQDPRQGLGNTIYF. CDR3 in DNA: TGCGCCAGCAGCCAAGATCCTAGACAGGGGCTCGGAAACACCATATATTTT.

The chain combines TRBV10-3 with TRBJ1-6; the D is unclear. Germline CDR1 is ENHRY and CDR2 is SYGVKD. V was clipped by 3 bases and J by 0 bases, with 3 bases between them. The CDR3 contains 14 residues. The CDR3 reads CAISDSSYNSPLHF. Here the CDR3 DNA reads TGTGCCATCAGTGACAGCTCCTATAATTCACCCCTCCACTTT.

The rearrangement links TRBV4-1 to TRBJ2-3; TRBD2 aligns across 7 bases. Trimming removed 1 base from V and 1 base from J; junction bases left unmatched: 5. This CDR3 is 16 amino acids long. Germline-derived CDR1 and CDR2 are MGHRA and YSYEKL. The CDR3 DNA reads TGCGCCAGCAGCCAAGGTAGGGGAGGGCGCACAGATACGCAGTATTTT. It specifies CASSQGRGGRTDTQYF.

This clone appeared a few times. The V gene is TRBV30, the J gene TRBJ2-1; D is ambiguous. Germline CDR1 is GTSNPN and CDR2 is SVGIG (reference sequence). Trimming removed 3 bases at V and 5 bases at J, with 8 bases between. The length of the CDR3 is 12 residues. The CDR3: CAWRLVNNEQFF. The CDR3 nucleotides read TGTGCCTGGAGGCTAGTAAACAATGAGCAGTTCTTC.

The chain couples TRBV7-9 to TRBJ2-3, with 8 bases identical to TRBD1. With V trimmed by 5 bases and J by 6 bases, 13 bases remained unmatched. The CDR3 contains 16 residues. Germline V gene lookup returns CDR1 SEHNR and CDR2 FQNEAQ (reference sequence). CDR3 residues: CASSPPTGALRDTQYF. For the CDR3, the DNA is TGTGCCAGCAGCCCCCCGACAGGGGCCCTCAGGGATACGCAGTATTTT.

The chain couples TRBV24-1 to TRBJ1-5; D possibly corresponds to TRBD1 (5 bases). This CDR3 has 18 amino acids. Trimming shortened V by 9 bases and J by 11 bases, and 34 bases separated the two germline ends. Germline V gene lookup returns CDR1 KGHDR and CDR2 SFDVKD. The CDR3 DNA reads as TGTGCCACCCCCCCTTACGGGGGGGTTCTAAAAGGAACAAGGTCCCAGCATTTT. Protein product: CATPPYGGVLKGTRSQHF.

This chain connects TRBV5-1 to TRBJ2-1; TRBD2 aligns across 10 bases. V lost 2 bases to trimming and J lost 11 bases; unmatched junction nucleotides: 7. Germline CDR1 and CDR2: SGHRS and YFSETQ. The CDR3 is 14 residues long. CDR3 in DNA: TGCGCCAGCAGCTTCGACCTAGCGGGAGAAAAGCAGTTCTTC. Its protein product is CASSFDLAGEKQFF.

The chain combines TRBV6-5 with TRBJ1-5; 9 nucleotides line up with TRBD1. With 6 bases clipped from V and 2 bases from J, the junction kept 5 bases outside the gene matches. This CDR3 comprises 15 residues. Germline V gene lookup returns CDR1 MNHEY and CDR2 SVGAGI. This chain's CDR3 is CASSRTGVGNQPQHF. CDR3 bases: TGTGCCAGCAGCCGGACAGGGGTAGGCAATCAGCCCCAGCATTTT.

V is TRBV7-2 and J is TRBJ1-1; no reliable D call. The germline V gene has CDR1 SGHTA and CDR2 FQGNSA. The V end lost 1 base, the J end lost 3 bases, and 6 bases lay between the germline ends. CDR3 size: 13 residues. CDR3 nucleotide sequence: TGTGCCAGCAGCTTAGAGCATGACACTGAAGCTTTCTTT. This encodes CASSLEHDTEAFF.

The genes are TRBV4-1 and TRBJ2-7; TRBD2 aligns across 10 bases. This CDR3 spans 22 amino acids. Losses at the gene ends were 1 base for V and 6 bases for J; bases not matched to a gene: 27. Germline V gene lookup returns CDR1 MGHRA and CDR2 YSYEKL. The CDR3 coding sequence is TGCGCCAGCAGCCAAGTTGCCCACTTGTATAACCCCCTAGCGGGAGAGATAGTCGAGCAGTACTTC. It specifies CASSQVAHLYNPLAGEIVEQYF.

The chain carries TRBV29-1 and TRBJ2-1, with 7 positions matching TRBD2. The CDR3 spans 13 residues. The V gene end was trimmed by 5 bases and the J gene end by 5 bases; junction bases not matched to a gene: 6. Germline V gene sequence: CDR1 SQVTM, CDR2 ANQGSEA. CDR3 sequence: CSVLRGGDNEQFF. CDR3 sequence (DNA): TGCAGCGTTTTGAGGGGAGGGGACAATGAGCAGTTCTTC.

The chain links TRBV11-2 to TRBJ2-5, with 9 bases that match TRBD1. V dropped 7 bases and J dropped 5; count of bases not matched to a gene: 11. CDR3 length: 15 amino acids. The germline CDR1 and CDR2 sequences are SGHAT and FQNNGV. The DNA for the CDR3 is TGTGCCAGCACCCTAACAGGGGGCGCGTCGGAGACCCAGTACTTC. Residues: CASTLTGGASETQYF.

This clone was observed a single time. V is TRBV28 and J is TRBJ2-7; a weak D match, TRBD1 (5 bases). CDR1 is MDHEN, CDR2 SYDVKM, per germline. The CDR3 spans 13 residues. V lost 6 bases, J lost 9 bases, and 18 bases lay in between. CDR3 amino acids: CASRSDSFRGQYF. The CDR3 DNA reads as TGTGCCAGCAGGTCTGACAGTTTTAGGGGGCAGTACTTC. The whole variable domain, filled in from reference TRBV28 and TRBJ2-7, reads DVKVTQSSRYLVKRTGEKVFLECVQDMDHENMFWYRQDPGLGLRLIYFSYDVKMKEKGDIPEGYSVSREKKERFSLILESASTNQTSMYLCASRSDSFRGQYFGPGTRLTVT.

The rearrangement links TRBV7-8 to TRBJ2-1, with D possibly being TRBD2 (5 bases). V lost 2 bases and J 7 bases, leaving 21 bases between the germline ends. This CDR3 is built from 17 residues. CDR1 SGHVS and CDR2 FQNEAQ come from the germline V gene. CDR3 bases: TGTGCCAGCAGCTTAATGGGTATGCTAGCTGGGTATAATGAGCAGTTCTTC. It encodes CASSLMGMLAGYNEQFF.

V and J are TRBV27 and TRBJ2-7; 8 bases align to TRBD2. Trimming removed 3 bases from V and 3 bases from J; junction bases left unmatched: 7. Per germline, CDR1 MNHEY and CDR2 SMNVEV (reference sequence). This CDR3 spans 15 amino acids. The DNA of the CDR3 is TGTGCCAGCAGTTTTAGTGTGCGGGGGGACTACGAGCAGTACTTC. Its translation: CASSFSVRGDYEQYF.

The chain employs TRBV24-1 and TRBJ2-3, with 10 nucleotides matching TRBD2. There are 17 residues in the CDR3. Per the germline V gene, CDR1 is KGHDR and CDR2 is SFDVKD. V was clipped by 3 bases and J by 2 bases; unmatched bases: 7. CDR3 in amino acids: CATSDRGLAGVTDTQYF. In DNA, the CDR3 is TGTGCCACCAGTGATAGGGGGCTAGCGGGAGTCACAGATACGCAGTATTTT.

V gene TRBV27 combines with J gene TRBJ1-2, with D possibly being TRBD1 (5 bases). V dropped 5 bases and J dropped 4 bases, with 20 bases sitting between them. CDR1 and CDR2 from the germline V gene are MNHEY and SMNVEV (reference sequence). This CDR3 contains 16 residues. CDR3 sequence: CASSPGTGIEFYGYTF. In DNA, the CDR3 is TGTGCCAGCAGTCCCGGGACTGGGATAGAATTCTATGGCTACACCTTC.

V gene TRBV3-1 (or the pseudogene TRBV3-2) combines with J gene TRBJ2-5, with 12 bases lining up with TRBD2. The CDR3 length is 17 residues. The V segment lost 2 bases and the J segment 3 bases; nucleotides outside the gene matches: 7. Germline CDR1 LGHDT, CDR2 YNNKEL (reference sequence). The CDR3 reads CASSQLAGGSWEETQYF. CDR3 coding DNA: TGTGCCAGCAGCCAACTAGCGGGAGGGAGTTGGGAAGAGACCCAGTACTTC.

The CDR3 DNA reads TGTGCCAGCGTCCGGGGGGGTGGTGAAAAACTGTTTTTT. Translating gives CASVRGGGEKLFF. The chain joins TRBV6-5 to TRBJ1-4; the D gene is possibly TRBD1 (5 bases). CDR3 length equals 13 residues. Germline CDR1 reads MNHEY; CDR2 reads SVGAGI. V lost 8 bases, J lost 7 bases, and 14 bases lay in between.

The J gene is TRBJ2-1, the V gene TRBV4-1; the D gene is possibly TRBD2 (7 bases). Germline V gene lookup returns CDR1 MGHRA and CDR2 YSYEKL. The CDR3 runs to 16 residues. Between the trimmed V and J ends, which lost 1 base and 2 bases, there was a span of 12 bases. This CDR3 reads CASSQGGLAAYNEQFF. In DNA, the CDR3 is TGCGCCAGCAGCCAAGGGGGGCTAGCGGCCTACAATGAGCAGTTCTTC.

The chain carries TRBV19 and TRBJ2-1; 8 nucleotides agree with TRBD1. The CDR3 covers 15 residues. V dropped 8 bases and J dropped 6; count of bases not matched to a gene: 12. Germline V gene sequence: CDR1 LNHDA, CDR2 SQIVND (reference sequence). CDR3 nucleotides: TGTGCCAGTGGCCGACCCTCTGGACAGGGCAATGAGCAGTTCTTC. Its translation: CASGRPSGQGNEQFF.

The CDR3 loop reads CASSPGLGGGELFF. In DNA form, the CDR3 reads TGCGCCAGCAGCCCTGGACTAGGGGGCGGGGAGCTGTTTTTT. The chain couples TRBV5-1 to TRBJ2-2; D is perhaps TRBD2 (7 bases). This CDR3 spans 14 amino acids. V was trimmed by 4 bases and J by 7 bases, leaving 14 bases between them. Germline-derived CDR1 and CDR2 are SGHRS and YFSETQ.

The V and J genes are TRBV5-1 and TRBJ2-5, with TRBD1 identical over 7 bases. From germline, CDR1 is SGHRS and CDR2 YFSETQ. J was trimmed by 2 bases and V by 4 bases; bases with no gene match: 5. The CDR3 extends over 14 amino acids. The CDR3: CASSPTGRQETQYF. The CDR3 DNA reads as TGCGCCAGCAGCCCGACAGGGCGACAAGAGACCCAGTACTTC.